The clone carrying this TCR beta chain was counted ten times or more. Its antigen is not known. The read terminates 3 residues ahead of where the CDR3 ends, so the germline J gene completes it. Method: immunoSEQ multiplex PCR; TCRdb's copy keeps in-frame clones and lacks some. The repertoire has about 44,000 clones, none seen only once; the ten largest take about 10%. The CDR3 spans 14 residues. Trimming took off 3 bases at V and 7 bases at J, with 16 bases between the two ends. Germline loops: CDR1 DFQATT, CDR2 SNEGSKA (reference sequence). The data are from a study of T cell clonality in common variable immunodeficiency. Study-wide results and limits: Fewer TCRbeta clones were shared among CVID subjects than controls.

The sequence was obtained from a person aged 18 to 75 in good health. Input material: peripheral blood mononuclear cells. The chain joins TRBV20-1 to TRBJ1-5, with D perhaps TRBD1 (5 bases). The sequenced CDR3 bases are TGCAGTGCTAGTCAGCAGGGACGGGGGCAGCCC. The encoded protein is CSASQQGRGQP. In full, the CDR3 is CSASQQGRGQPQHF.